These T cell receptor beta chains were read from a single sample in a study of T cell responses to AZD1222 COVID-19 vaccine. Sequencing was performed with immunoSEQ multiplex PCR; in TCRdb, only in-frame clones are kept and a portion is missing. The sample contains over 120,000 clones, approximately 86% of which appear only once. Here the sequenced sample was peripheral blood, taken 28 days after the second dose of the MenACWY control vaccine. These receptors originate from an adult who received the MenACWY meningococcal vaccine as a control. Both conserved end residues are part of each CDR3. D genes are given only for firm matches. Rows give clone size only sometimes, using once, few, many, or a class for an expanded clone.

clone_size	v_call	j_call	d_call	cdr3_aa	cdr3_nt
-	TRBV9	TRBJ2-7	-	CASSVEWSSYEQYF	TGTGCCAGCAGCGTAGAATGGAGCTCCTACGAGCAGTACTTC
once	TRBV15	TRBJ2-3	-	CATSRGKGDTDTQYF	TGTGCCACCAGCAGAGGAAAGGGAGACACAGATACGCAGTATTTT
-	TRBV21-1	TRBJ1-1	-	CASSRAITGTGWNTEAFF	TGTGCCAGCAGCAGGGCGATCACCGGGACAGGGTGGAACACTGAAGCTTTCTTT
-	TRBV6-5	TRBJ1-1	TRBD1	CASRAGGFMNTEAFF	TGTGCCAGCAGAGCAGGGGGATTCATGAACACTGAAGCTTTCTTT
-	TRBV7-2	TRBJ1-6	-	CASSLAEVGASYNSPLHF	TGTGCCAGCAGCTTAGCGGAGGTGGGAGCGAGCTATAATTCACCCCTCCACTTT
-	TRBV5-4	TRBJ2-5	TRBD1	CASSLAGTGETQYF	TGTGCCAGCAGCTTGGCCGGGACAGGGGAGACCCAGTACTTC
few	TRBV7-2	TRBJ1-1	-	CASSGVGAGTEAFF	TGTGCCAGCAGCGGAGTGGGGGCCGGCACTGAAGCTTTCTTT
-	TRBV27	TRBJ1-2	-	CASSTSGTALSGYTF	TGTGCCAGCAGTACATCCGGGACGGCTCTATCTGGCTACACCTTC
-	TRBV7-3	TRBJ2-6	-	CASSLMGAGANVLTF	TGTGCCAGCAGCTTAATGGGGGCTGGGGCCAACGTCCTGACTTTC
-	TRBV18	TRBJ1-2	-	CASSPPGRINYGYTF	TGTGCCAGCTCACCACCGGGGCGGATTAACTATGGCTACACCTTC
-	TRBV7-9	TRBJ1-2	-	CASSLRGSDTNYGYTF	TGTGCCAGCAGCTTAAGGGGGTCGGATACTAACTATGGCTACACCTTC
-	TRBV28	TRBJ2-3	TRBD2	CASVAGGNTQYF	TGTGCCAGCGTAGCGGGGGGAAATACGCAGTATTTT
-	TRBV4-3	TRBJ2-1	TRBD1	CASSPAPREGAGHEQFF	TGCGCCAGCAGCCCCGCCCCGAGAGAGGGGGCGGGCCATGAGCAGTTCTTC
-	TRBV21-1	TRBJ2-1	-	CASSKVPGTVAPLPIF	TGTGCCAGCAGCAAAGTTCCCGGGACAGTCGCACCCCTGCCCATCTTC
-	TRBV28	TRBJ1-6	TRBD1	CASRDDRGGSPLHF	TGTGCCAGCAGGGATGACAGGGGTGGGTCACCCCTCCACTTT
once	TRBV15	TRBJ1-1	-	CATSRVFPTEAFF	TGTGCCACCAGCAGAGTGTTTCCCACTGAAGCTTTCTTT
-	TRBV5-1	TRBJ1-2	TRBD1	CASSLTGTATYGYTF	TGCGCCAGCAGCTTAACCGGGACAGCAACCTATGGCTACACCTTC
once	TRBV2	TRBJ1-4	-	CASKLSGTNEKLFF	TGTGCCAGCAAGCTGTCCGGGACTAATGAAAAACTGTTTTTT
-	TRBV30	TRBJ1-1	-	CAWSVAGIMNTEAFF	TGTGCCTGGAGTGTCGCCGGAATCATGAACACTGAAGCTTTCTTT
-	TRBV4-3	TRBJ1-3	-	CASSQERGHTIGNTIYF	TGCGCCAGCAGCCAAGAACGGGGGCACACCATCGGAAACACCATATATTTT
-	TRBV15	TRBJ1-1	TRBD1	CATSTRTGNGNTEAFF	TGTGCCACCAGCACGAGGACAGGGAACGGAAACACTGAAGCTTTCTTT
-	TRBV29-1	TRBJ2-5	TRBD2	CSVRPSGSGETQYF	TGCAGCGTTCGGCCTAGCGGGAGTGGGGAGACCCAGTACTTC
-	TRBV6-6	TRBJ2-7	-	CASTLDRYEQYF	TGTGCCAGTACCCTAGACCGCTACGAGCAGTACTTC
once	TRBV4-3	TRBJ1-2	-	CASSQEARAYGYTF	TGCGCCAGCAGCCAAGAAGCCAGGGCCTATGGCTACACCTTC
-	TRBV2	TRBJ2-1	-	CASSFEFSIAVSYNEQFF	TGTGCCAGCAGTTTCGAATTCTCGATAGCGGTGTCCTACAATGAGCAGTTCTTC
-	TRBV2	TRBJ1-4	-	CASSDPGQNEKLFF	TGTGCCAGCAGTGATCCCGGACAGAATGAAAAACTGTTTTTT
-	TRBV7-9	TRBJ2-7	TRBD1	CASTLLRDRGTYEQYF	TGTGCCAGCACGCTTCTCCGGGACAGGGGTACCTACGAGCAGTACTTC
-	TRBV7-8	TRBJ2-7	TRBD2	CASSQRLAEFYEQYF	TGTGCCAGCAGCCAGCGACTAGCGGAGTTCTACGAGCAGTACTTC
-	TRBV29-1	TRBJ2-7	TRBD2	CSAASGSYEQYF	TGCAGCGCCGCTAGCGGGAGTTACGAGCAGTACTTC
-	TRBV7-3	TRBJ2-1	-	CASSFLGTPGDEQFF	TGTGCCAGCAGCTTCCTCGGGACCCCCGGCGATGAGCAGTTCTTC
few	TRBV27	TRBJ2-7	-	CASSLYYEGGEQYF	TGTGCCAGCAGTTTATACTACGAGGGTGGCGAGCAGTACTTC
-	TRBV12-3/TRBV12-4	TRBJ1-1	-	CASRTGYTEAFF	TGTGCCAGCAGGACAGGATACACTGAAGCTTTCTTT
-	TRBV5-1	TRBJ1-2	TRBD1	CASKQGADGYTF	TGCGCCAGCAAACAGGGGGCGGATGGCTACACCTTC
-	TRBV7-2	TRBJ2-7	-	CASSPNIHEQYF	TGTGCCAGCAGCCCGAATATCCACGAGCAGTACTTC
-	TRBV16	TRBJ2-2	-	CASSPKTATGELFF	TGTGCCAGCAGCCCGAAGACAGCCACCGGGGAGCTGTTTTTT
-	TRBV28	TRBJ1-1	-	CASRGHSNTEAFF	TGTGCCAGCAGGGGACATTCAAACACTGAAGCTTTCTTT
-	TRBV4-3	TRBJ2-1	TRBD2	CASSQKGLASSYNEQFF	TGCGCCAGCAGCCAAAAAGGACTAGCGAGCTCCTACAATGAGCAGTTCTTC
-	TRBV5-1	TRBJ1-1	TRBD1	CASSEIPTGLMNTEAFF	TGCGCCAGCAGCGAAATTCCGACAGGGCTCATGAACACTGAAGCTTTCTTT
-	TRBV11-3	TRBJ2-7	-	CASSLVQGSEQYF	TGTGCCAGCAGCTTAGTACAGGGTTCCGAGCAGTACTTC
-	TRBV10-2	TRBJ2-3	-	CASSEQGSDTQYF	TGCGCCAGCAGTGAACAGGGCAGTGATACGCAGTATTTT
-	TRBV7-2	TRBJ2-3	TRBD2	CASSPGLVRGLGFDTQYF	TGTGCCAGCAGCCCCGGGTTGGTCCGTGGACTAGGCTTCGATACGCAGTATTTT
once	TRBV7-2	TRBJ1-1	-	CASSPYTEAFF	TGTGCCAGCAGCCCCTACACTGAAGCTTTCTTT
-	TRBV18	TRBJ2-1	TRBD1	CASSPRDRYGAGEQFF	TGTGCCAGCTCACCACGGGACAGGTACGGTGCCGGTGAGCAGTTCTTC
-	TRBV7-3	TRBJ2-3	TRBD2	CASSKGGASGMSDTQYF	TGTGCCAGCTCCAAAGGGGGGGCTAGCGGGATGTCAGATACGCAGTATTTT
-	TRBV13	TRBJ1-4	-	CASSFAPGDEKLFF	TGTGCCAGCAGCTTCGCCCCCGGAGATGAAAAACTGTTTTTT
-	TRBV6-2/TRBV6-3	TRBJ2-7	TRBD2	CASSRPLAGDTYEQYF	TGTGCCAGCAGCCGCCCACTAGCGGGAGACACTTACGAGCAGTACTTC